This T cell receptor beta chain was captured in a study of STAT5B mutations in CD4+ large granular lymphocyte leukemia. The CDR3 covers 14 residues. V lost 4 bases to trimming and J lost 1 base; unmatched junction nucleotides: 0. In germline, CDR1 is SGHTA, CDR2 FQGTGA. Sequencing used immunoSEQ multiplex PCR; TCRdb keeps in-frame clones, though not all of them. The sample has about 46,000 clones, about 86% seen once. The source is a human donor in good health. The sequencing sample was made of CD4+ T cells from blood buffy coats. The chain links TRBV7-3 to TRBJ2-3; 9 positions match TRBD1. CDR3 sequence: CASSWDRGTDTQYF. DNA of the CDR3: TGTGCCAGCAGCTGGGACAGGGGCACAGATACGCAGTATTTT.